This T cell receptor (beta chain) is from a study of shared clonotypes between healthy human individuals. Study summary: Each donor's CD4 naive and CD4 memory cells filled three plates apiece, CD8 naive two, and CD8 memory one.

CD45RO-negative CD8 cells positively selected for CCR7 made up the naive population, which excluded terminally differentiated effector memory CD45RA+ cells. Source study methods: Junction-only sequences produced by ImmunoSEQ had no quality scores, so filtering differed. Sequenced by immunoSEQ multiplex PCR; TCRdb stores in-frame clones only, minus some. V and J calls plus clone size are reproduced from that table; the DNA served to infer D and trimming. The sample comprises hundreds of thousands of clones, roughly nine tenths of which are singletons, and roughly 22% rests with the top ten. The study, taken as a whole, reports: Memory subsets generally showed lower estimated richness than naive subsets.

Concerning this clone itself: Its cognate antigen is unknown.

The V and J ends lost 0 bases and 5 bases, in that order; junction bases with no gene match: 4. Germline V gene data show CDR1 as MNHEY and CDR2 as SMNVEV (reference sequence). This CDR3 is 16 amino acids long. The sequencing input was naive CD8+ T cells sorted from blood. The receptor's source is a man under 40 in good health. The chain joins TRBV27 to TRBJ2-2, with 9 positions matching TRBD1. CDR3 nucleotide sequence: TGTGCCAGCAGTTTATCCGGACAGGGGATGACCGGGGAGCTGTTTTTT. This encodes CASSLSGQGMTGELFF.